This T cell receptor beta chain comes out of a study of metastatic and nonmetastatic thyroid tumors. Overall study findings and caveats: Reported TCR beta diversity, measured in blood and tumor, was significantly higher for malignant thyroid tumors than for benign nodules.

No treatment had been given to any patient before thyroid surgery. This clone was seen repeatedly, ten times or more. Its cognate antigen is unknown. As processed by the authors: Clinicopathological groups differed in CDR3, with these differences serving to build a distant-metastasis classifier for papillary thyroid cancer. TCRdb re-processed the PCR reads through MiXCR. The V and J calls shown here were made by TCRdb, not taken from the authors' results. The table lists 20,000 to 25,000 clones, 36% of them singletons. Germline CDR1 reads SNHLY; CDR2 reads FYNNEI. The length of the CDR3 is 16 residues. Trimming cost V 6 bases and J 0 bases; bases outside gene matches: 3.

Sequencing input: blood. This clonotype originated in a male donor with papillary thyroid cancer or a benign thyroid nodule (not recorded which). Some clones in this sample may be carry-over from other donors' samples. The chain carries TRBV2 and TRBJ2-6; 9 bases fit TRBD1. The CDR3 DNA sequence: TGTGCCAGCAGACCGGGACAGGGCTCTGGGGCCAACGTCCTGACTTTC. It codes for CASRPGQGSGANVLTF.